The 18 T cell receptor beta chains reported below all come from one sample, sequenced in a study of identical twins. In TCRdb, the 5' RACE reads were re-called with MiXCR into one record per CDR3 protein. The sample contains 690,000 or so distinct CDR3 sequences, roughly 6% of which appear only once. The sequencing sample was made of naive T cells sorted from blood. The source is a man aged 18 to 30 in good health.

There are many counts of this clonotype. The chain couples TRBV5-1 to TRBJ2-3, with unresolved D. The CDR3 loop spans 13 amino acids. Germline values: CDR1 SGHRS, CDR2 YFSETQ. V gave up 1 base and J gave up 5 bases, with 8 bases separating them. The CDR3 here is CASSLFTEDTQYF. Here the CDR3 DNA reads TGCGCCAGCAGCTTGTTTACTGAAGATACGCAGTATTTT.

This clonotype has only a few counts. The rearrangement joins TRBV7-9 to TRBJ1-4, with a tentative D call TRBD1 (6 bases). Germline V gene data show CDR1 as SEHNR and CDR2 as FQNEAQ (reference sequence). Trimming stripped 4 bases from V and 6 bases from J, with 21 bases between. The CDR3 sequence is 17 residues long. The CDR3 region is CASSSQTPTGADEKLFF. CDR3 DNA: TGTGCCAGCAGCTCACAGACCCCGACAGGAGCCGATGAAAAACTGTTTTTT.

The V gene is TRBV7-9, the J gene TRBJ2-1; D is unclear. Germline V gene lookup returns CDR1 SEHNR and CDR2 FQNEAQ (reference sequence). With 2 bases removed from V and 4 bases from J, the gap between germline ends came to 12 bases. The CDR3 contains 15 residues. This CDR3 is CASSLTAGTYNEQFF. DNA of the CDR3: TGTGCCAGCAGCTTAACTGCTGGAACTTACAATGAGCAGTTCTTC.

This clonotype came up many times. This chain connects TRBV29-1 to TRBJ2-5; D is undetermined. Germline loops: CDR1 SQVTM, CDR2 ANQGSEA. This CDR3 comprises 12 residues. With 3 bases removed from V and 4 bases from J, the gap between germline ends came to 9 bases. CDR3 sequence: CSVETWAETQYF. The CDR3 DNA reads as TGCAGCGTTGAGACTTGGGCAGAGACCCAGTACTTC.

This clonotype was detected many times. The V call is TRBV12-3 or TRBV12-4, the J call TRBJ2-7; the D call may be TRBD1 or TRBD2 (6 bases each). The CDR3 extends over 17 amino acids. V was clipped by 6 bases and J by 5 bases, with 26 bases between them. The CDR3 DNA sequence: TGTGCCAGCAGCCAACGCCTACGGGGGCAGTTCGGTCACGAGCAGTACGTC. This gives the protein CASSQRLRGQFGHEQYV.

In its sample, this clonotype was seen many times. V is TRBV20-1 and J is TRBJ2-5; D is uncertain. CDR3 length: 15 residues. V lost 6 bases and J lost 0, with 17 bases in between. Germline V gene sequence: CDR1 DFQATT, CDR2 SNEGSKA (reference sequence). The chain's CDR3 is CSAKEALHYQETQYF. CDR3 nucleotide sequence: TGCAGTGCGAAAGAGGCCCTGCATTACCAAGAGACCCAGTACTTC.

V gene TRBV19 combines with J gene TRBJ2-5, with TRBD2 as a possible D gene (5 bases). The germline gives CDR1 LNHDA, CDR2 SQIVND (reference sequence). This CDR3 contains 18 residues. Trimming took off 8 bases at V and 1 base at J, with 26 bases between the two ends. This CDR3 is CASGIDMEDLGPQETQYF. The CDR3 bases are TGTGCCAGTGGGATCGACATGGAGGATTTGGGCCCCCAAGAGACCCAGTACTTC.

This clonotype was found a few times. The chain has TRBV20-1 and TRBJ2-7; D not certain. Germline assignment: CDR1 DFQATT and CDR2 SNEGSKA (reference sequence). Trimming took 2 bases from V and 2 from J, leaving 7 bases between them. CDR3 size: 12 residues. CDR3 DNA sequence: TGCAGTGCTAGATTTCGGCCCTACGAGCAGTACTTC. It is translated as CSARFRPYEQYF.

For this clonotype: This sequence may be a read error, since a much larger clone differs from it by one base. This sequence joins TRBV18 and TRBJ1-1, with unresolved D. The V gene's germline CDR1 is KGHSH and CDR2 LQKENI. The CDR3 loop spans 15 amino acids. V dropped 1 base and J dropped 1 base, with 10 bases sitting between them. DNA for the CDR3: TGTGCCAGCTCACCACAGGGAGGGAAGAACACTGAAGCTTTCTTT. It specifies CASSPQGGKNTEAFF.

There are a few counts of this clonotype. CDR3 residues: CASSLGSRRNSPLHF. The CDR3 nucleotides read TGTGCCAGCAGCCTCGGGTCCAGGCGTAATTCACCCCTCCACTTT. The J gene is TRBJ1-6, the V gene TRBV12-3 or TRBV12-4; D is ambiguous. The CDR3 covers 15 residues. Trimming cost V 6 bases and J 6 bases, with 15 bases left between them.

The genes are TRBV29-1 and TRBJ2-7; 9 bases line up with TRBD2. CDR1 and CDR2 (germline): SQVTM, ANQGSEA. The CDR3 extends over 14 amino acids. V was pared by 5 bases and J by 6 bases, with 11 bases of the junction left unmatched. Written as DNA, the CDR3 is TGCAGCGTTTCCCGACTAGCGGCAAGGGGCGAGCAGTACTTC. Translating gives CSVSRLAARGEQYF.

This clonotype was recorded many times. CDR3 coding DNA: TGCGCCAGCTCCCGACAGAGCCAAGAGACCCAGTACTTC. Translated: CASSRQSQETQYF. The chain joins TRBV5-1 to TRBJ2-5; a possible D gene is TRBD1 (5 bases). Germline V lookup: CDR1 SGHRS, CDR2 YFSETQ. This CDR3 contains 13 residues. V shed 7 bases and J shed 1 base, with 11 bases lying between them.

The chain links TRBV5-6 to TRBJ2-1, with TRBD2 matching 10 bases. CDR1 SGHDT and CDR2 YYEEEE come from the germline V gene. This CDR3 is 19 amino acids long. V was clipped by 1 base and J by 2 bases; unmatched bases: 12. The CDR3 region is CASSLRRTSSGGPYNEQFF. In DNA, the CDR3 is TGTGCCAGCAGCTTGCGCCGGACCTCTAGCGGGGGACCCTACAATGAGCAGTTCTTC.

This clonotype was counted only a few times. CDR3 nucleotide sequence: TGTGCCAGCTCCCCAAGTGAGAACACTGAAGCTTTCTTT. This gives the protein CASSPSENTEAFF. J is TRBJ1-1 and V is TRBV10-3; D call uncertain. This CDR3 spans 13 amino acids. Germline V gene data show CDR1 as ENHRY and CDR2 as SYGVKD. With 10 bases removed from V and 1 base from J, the gap between germline ends came to 13 bases.

At least ten counts were recorded for this clonotype. The CDR3 DNA is TGCAGCGTTGATGATGGCTACGAGCAGTACTTC. This gives the protein CSVDDGYEQYF. The chain has TRBV29-1 and TRBJ2-7; unclear D gene. Germline assignment: CDR1 SQVTM and CDR2 ANQGSEA. This CDR3 comprises 11 residues. Trimming took off 3 bases at V and 3 bases at J, with 6 bases between the two ends.

In this sample, this clonotype turned up many times. V is TRBV6-5 and J is TRBJ1-3; D is ambiguous. This CDR3 comprises 13 residues. The ends were cut back, 2 bases at V and 7 bases at J, with 9 bases in the middle. CDR1 is MNHEY and CDR2 is SVGAGI in the germline V gene. The CDR3 region is CASSYRGGNTIYF. CDR3 bases: TGTGCCAGCAGTTACCGGGGTGGGAACACCATATATTTT.

V and J are TRBV28 and TRBJ2-7; D is unclear. Germline values: CDR1 MDHEN, CDR2 SYDVKM. This CDR3 is built from 14 residues. V lost 2 bases, J lost 2 bases, and 10 bases lay in between. CDR3 sequence reads: CASSLLGSTYEQYF. The DNA for the CDR3 is TGTGCCAGCAGTTTACTTGGCAGTACCTACGAGCAGTACTTC.

This clonotype was found many times. The rearrangement links TRBV27 to TRBJ2-1; D may be TRBD1 (5 bases). The CDR3 contains 13 residues. V lost 4 bases and J lost 9, with 13 bases in between. Germline V gives CDR1 MNHEY, CDR2 SMNVEV (reference sequence). CDR3 sequence reads: CASSWISGSEQFF. As DNA, the CDR3 is TGTGCCAGCAGTTGGATTTCAGGGTCTGAGCAGTTCTTC.